What follows are 24 T cell receptor beta chains derived from one specimen sequenced in a study of early T cells in non-severe SARS-CoV-2 infection. TCRdb reanalysed the 5' RACE reads using MiXCR and keeps one entry per CDR3 protein. There are roughly 45,000 distinct CDR3 sequences in the sample; around 6.5% occur only once, and about 7% lies in the top ten. The sample was whole blood, taken at baseline. The receptors were gathered from an adult who was a healthcare worker with PCR-confirmed SARS-CoV-2 infection or an uninfected control (not recorded which).

This clonotype showed up just a few times. The chain carries TRBV20-1 and TRBJ2-1, with 9 bases matching TRBD2. CDR1 DFQATT and CDR2 SNEGSKA come from the germline V gene (reference sequence). Trimming cost V 4 bases and J 10 bases; bases outside gene matches: 17. This CDR3 spans 16 amino acids. In nucleotides, the CDR3 is TGCAGTGCTACCAAATTTGAAGGCGGGAGGGGACCCGAGCAGTTCTTC. This translates into CSATKFEGGRGPEQFF.

This clonotype came up a few times. The rearrangement joins TRBV12-5 to TRBJ2-1, with 11 positions matching TRBD2. This CDR3 has 14 amino acids. V was pared by 9 bases and J by 8 bases, with 9 bases of the junction left unmatched. CDR1 is LGHNT, CDR2 FRNRAP, per germline. The CDR3 DNA sequence: TGTGCTAGCCAACTAGCGGGAGAGAGGGATGAGCAGTTCTTC. Protein product: CASQLAGERDEQFF.

CDR3 in amino acids: CASSYLGGTGELFF. The CDR3 coding sequence is TGTGCCAGCAGTTACTTGGGCGGCACCGGGGAGCTGTTTTTT. The chain links TRBV6-5 to TRBJ2-2; D is ambiguous. There are 14 residues in the CDR3. The V and J ends lost 1 base and 4 bases respectively, with 7 bases between them. CDR1 MNHEY and CDR2 SVGAGI come from the germline V gene.

The J gene is TRBJ2-7, the V gene TRBV27; D gene uncertain. The V end was cut by 5 bases, the J end by 0 bases, with 14 bases between. In germline, CDR1 is MNHEY, CDR2 SMNVEV (reference sequence). The length of the CDR3 is 15 residues. In DNA, the CDR3 is TGTGCCAGCAGTCGTTCCGGCCTTTCCTCCTACGAGCAGTACTTC. This translates into CASSRSGLSSYEQYF.

This clonotype was recorded many times. The V gene is TRBV5-1, the J gene TRBJ1-1; no definite D call. This CDR3 has 18 amino acids. Germline CDR1 reads SGHRS; CDR2 reads YFSETQ. Trimming stripped 0 bases from V and 0 bases from J, with 18 bases between. CDR3 in amino acids: CASSLAGMGKPLNTEAFF. CDR3 DNA: TGCGCCAGCAGCTTGGCCGGCATGGGCAAACCCTTGAACACTGAAGCTTTCTTT.

This clonotype was seen repeatedly, ten times or more. The J gene is TRBJ2-3, the V gene TRBV11-2, with D perhaps TRBD1 or TRBD2 (5 bases each). V was shortened by 1 base and J by 5 bases, with 10 bases between the two germline ends. The germline V gene has CDR1 SGHAT and CDR2 FQNNGV. The CDR3 runs to 14 residues. CDR3 sequence: CASSLVMGEDTQYF. The CDR3 DNA reads as TGTGCCAGCAGCTTAGTAATGGGGGAAGATACGCAGTATTTT.

This chain links TRBV2 with TRBJ2-3; TRBD2 matches at 7 bases. This CDR3 comprises 15 residues. CDR1 SNHLY and CDR2 FYNNEI come from the germline V gene. Germline trimming cut 4 bases from V and 5 bases from J; bases unmatched to any gene: 9. In nucleotides, the CDR3 is TGTGCCAGCAGTGCCAACAGCGGGATTAGAGATACGCAGTATTTT. The encoded protein is CASSANSGIRDTQYF.

The rearrangement joins TRBV7-9 to TRBJ1-1, with unresolved D. The CDR3 is 15 amino acids. Deletions cut 1 base from V and 1 base from J, with 10 bases between. CDR1 is SEHNR, CDR2 FQNEAQ, per germline (reference sequence). CDR3 nucleotide sequence: TGTGCCAGCAGCTTAGAATCTTGGGAGAACACTGAAGCTTTCTTT. This codes for CASSLESWENTEAFF.

The sample holds many counts of this clonotype. This chain joins TRBV9 and TRBJ2-7; tentative D call: TRBD1 (6 bases). Germline values: CDR1 SGDLS, CDR2 YYNGEE. The V and J ends lost 0 bases and 2 bases respectively, with 15 bases between them. This CDR3 region has 16 residues. CDR3 in amino acids: CASSVGDEWTAYEQYF. The CDR3 coding sequence is TGTGCCAGCAGCGTAGGGGACGAGTGGACAGCCTACGAGCAGTACTTC. The full variable domain, with the rest looked up from reference TRBV9 and TRBJ2-7, is DSGVTQTPKHLITATGQRVTLRCSPRSGDLSVYWYQQSLDQGLQFLIQYYNGEERAKGNILERFSAQQFPDLHSELNLSSLELGDSALYFCASSVGDEWTAYEQYFGPGTRLTVT.

This clonotype showed up just a few times. The V call is TRBV6-6, the J call TRBJ2-7, with 7 bases that match TRBD1. The CDR3 runs 13 residues. CDR1 is MNHNY, CDR2 SVGAGI, per germline (reference sequence). J was trimmed by 5 bases and V by 2 bases; bases with no gene match: 3. CDR3 nucleotide sequence: TGTGCCAGCAGTTACACCAGGGGGAACGAGCAGTACTTC. Translating it yields CASSYTRGNEQYF.

This clonotype was recorded many times. This chain connects TRBV29-1 to TRBJ1-2; no clear D gene. Per the germline V gene, CDR1 is SQVTM and CDR2 is ANQGSEA. Trimming cost V 3 bases and J 6 bases, with 5 bases left between them. The CDR3 is 10 amino acids. The CDR3 sequence: CSVDSHGYTF. In DNA form, the CDR3 reads TGCAGCGTTGACAGTCATGGCTACACCTTC.

This clonotype was detected a few times. The J gene is TRBJ2-5, the V gene TRBV28, with no clear D. Germline CDR1 reads MDHEN; CDR2 reads SYDVKM. The CDR3 runs to 13 residues. The germline V and J ends were trimmed by 2 bases and 5 bases, with 9 bases remaining between them. The CDR3 reads CASSLIRAETQYF. CDR3 coding DNA: TGTGCCAGCAGTTTAATCCGGGCGGAGACCCAGTACTTC.

The gene calls are TRBV20-1 and TRBJ1-2; TRBD1 is a possible D gene (6 bases). There are 12 residues in the CDR3. Between the trimmed V and J ends, which lost 5 bases and 5 bases, there was a span of 12 bases. Germline CDR1 is DFQATT and CDR2 is SNEGSKA (reference sequence). The DNA for the CDR3 is TGCAGTGCTCCGACAGGCTCTTATGGCTACACCTTC. This sequence encodes CSAPTGSYGYTF.

In this sample, this clonotype turned up a few times. The genes are TRBV7-6 and TRBJ2-1; D not certain. The CDR3 consists of 18 residues. Trimming took 5 bases from V and 4 from J, leaving 24 bases between them. Germline CDR1 reads SGHVS; CDR2 reads FNYEAQ. In DNA, the CDR3 is TGTGCCAGCAGCACCCCTATGAGCGCCTTCCATCCTTACAATGAGCAGTTCTTC. As protein: CASSTPMSAFHPYNEQFF.

This clonotype was seen many times. V usage is TRBV6-1 and J usage is TRBJ1-2; tentative D call: TRBD1 (6 bases). V lost 3 bases and J lost 6, with 11 bases in between. This CDR3 spans 13 amino acids. Looked up from germline, CDR1 is MNHNS and CDR2 is SASEGT. As DNA, the CDR3 is TGTGCCAGCAGTGAGTCTCAGGGGAATGGCTACACCTTC. Translated, it gives CASSESQGNGYTF.

The rearrangement joins TRBV6-1 to TRBJ2-3; no clear D. The CDR3 runs to 12 residues. Germline values: CDR1 MNHNS, CDR2 SASEGT. V shed 6 bases and J shed 6 bases, with 10 bases lying between them. CDR3 protein: CASSVVGDTQYF. CDR3 DNA: TGTGCCAGCAGCGTGGTTGGGGATACGCAGTATTTT.

This clonotype was seen many times. V gene TRBV7-2 combines with J gene TRBJ2-4; D unresolved. With 1 base removed from V and 4 bases from J, the gap between germline ends came to 11 bases. Germline CDR1 reads SGHTA; CDR2 reads FQGNSA. This CDR3 comprises 15 residues. CDR3: CASSLVLGSKNIQYF. The CDR3 DNA is TGTGCCAGCAGCTTAGTATTAGGAAGTAAAAACATTCAGTACTTC.

The sample holds many counts of this clonotype. This chain uses TRBV28 with TRBJ1-3; no reliable D call. The CDR3 runs 15 residues. The germline V and J ends were trimmed by 4 bases and 7 bases, with 17 bases remaining between them. Germline lookup yields CDR1 MDHEN and CDR2 SYDVKM. In DNA form, the CDR3 reads TGTGCCAGCAGTTCCCCCGCCAGGAAGGATAACACCATATATTTT. Encoded protein: CASSSPARKDNTIYF.

In this sample, this clonotype turned up many times. The chain carries TRBV20-1 and TRBJ2-6; D is possibly TRBD2 (5 bases). The CDR3 totals 14 residues. V lost 3 bases and J 2 bases, leaving 8 bases between the germline ends. The V gene's germline CDR1 is DFQATT and CDR2 SNEGSKA (reference sequence). CDR3 amino acids: CSASLGAGANVLTF. The CDR3 coding sequence is TGCAGTGCTAGTTTGGGAGCTGGGGCCAACGTCCTGACTTTC.

This clonotype was seen more than once but under ten times. The chain recombines TRBV28 with TRBJ1-2; TRBD1 agrees at 7 bases. CDR1 and CDR2 from the germline V gene are MDHEN and SYDVKM. The ends lost 5 bases at V and 4 bases at J; junction bases unmatched: 4. This CDR3 region has 13 residues. DNA for the CDR3: TGTGCCAGCAGTGCCAGGGGGGGCTATGGCTACACCTTC. It is translated as CASSARGGYGYTF.

The chain recombines TRBV3-1 with TRBJ2-5, with no clear D. The germline V and J ends were trimmed by 0 bases and 5 bases, with 16 bases remaining between them. This CDR3 region has 16 residues. CDR1 is LGHDT and CDR2 is YNNKEL in the germline V gene (reference sequence). The CDR3 region is CASSQDRFGGRETQYF. The DNA for the CDR3 is TGTGCCAGCAGCCAAGATCGTTTTGGTGGTAGGGAGACCCAGTACTTC.

This clonotype was observed many times. The chain has TRBV29-1 and TRBJ2-2; 14 bases fit TRBD2. Unmatched junction bases numbered 12, after V lost 7 bases and J lost 5 bases. The CDR3 sequence is 17 residues long. Germline-derived CDR1 and CDR2 are SQVTM and ANQGSEA. Here the CDR3 DNA reads TGCAGCGGAGTGGGGACTAGCGGGAGTGGATCGACCGGGGAGCTGTTTTTT. Translated: CSGVGTSGSGSTGELFF.

A remark on this clonotype: The junction and the germline gene differ at one end; a read error may be behind it. The rearrangement joins TRBV29-1 to TRBJ2-1, with TRBD2 as a possible D gene (5 bases). The CDR3 has 11 residues. Per the germline V gene, CDR1 is SQVTM and CDR2 is ANQGSEA. The CDR3 bases are TGCAGCGTTGAAGTTTCGAGGGAGCGAGTCTTC. The encoded protein is CSVEVSRERVF.

CDR3 nucleotides: TGCGCCAGCAGCTTGGAACAGGGGGCGAGTTCACCCCTCCACTTT. The encoded protein is CASSLEQGASSPLHF. The chain uses TRBV5-1 and TRBJ1-6, with 9 bases matching TRBD1. V lost 0 bases and J lost 9; bases outside the gene matches: 4. Germline V lookup: CDR1 SGHRS, CDR2 YFSETQ. The CDR3 has 15 residues. The variable domain in full, with the rest retrieved from reference TRBV5-1 and TRBJ1-6, is KAGVTQTPRYLIKTRGQQVTLSCSPISGHRSVSWYQQTPGQGLQFLFEYFSETQRNKGNFPGRFSGRQFSNSRSEMNVSTLELGDSALYLCASSLEQGASSPLHFGNGTRLTVT.